The T cell receptor (beta chain) described here comes from a study of blood T cell repertoires in COVID-19. Under the authors' procedure: For nucleated cells, counts were estimated from reference gene primer amplification. Data came from immunoSEQ multiplex PCR; TCRdb stores just in-frame clones and leaves some out. D and trimming come from the DNA, and the V and J calls and clone size come from that table. Here the sample spans about 290,000 clones, around 81% being singletons. The clonotype originates from a woman aged 45-65 years with active or convalescent COVID-19. Sequenced material: peripheral blood.

The DNA of the CDR3 is TGCGCCAGCAGCGAGGGGGAGGAGCAGTTCTTC. It yields the protein CASSEGEEQFF. The chain employs TRBV5-1 and TRBJ2-1; possible D gene TRBD1, 6 bases. Germline loops: CDR1 SGHRS, CDR2 YFSETQ. This CDR3 is 11 amino acids long. V gave up 4 bases and J gave up 10 bases, with 9 bases separating them.